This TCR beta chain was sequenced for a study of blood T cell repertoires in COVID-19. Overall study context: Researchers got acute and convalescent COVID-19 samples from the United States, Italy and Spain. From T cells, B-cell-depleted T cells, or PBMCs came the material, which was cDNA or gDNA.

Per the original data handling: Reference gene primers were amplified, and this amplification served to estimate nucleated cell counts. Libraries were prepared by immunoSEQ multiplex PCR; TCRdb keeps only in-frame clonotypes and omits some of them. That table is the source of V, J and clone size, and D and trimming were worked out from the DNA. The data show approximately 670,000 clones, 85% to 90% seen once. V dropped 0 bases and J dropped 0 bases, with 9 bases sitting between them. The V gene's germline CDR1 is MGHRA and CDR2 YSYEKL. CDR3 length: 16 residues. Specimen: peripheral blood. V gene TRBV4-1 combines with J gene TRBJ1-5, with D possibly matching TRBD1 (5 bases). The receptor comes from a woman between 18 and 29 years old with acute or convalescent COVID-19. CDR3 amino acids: CASSQEGLLSNQPQHF. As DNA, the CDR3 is TGCGCCAGCAGCCAAGAGGGACTGCTTAGCAATCAGCCCCAGCATTTT.